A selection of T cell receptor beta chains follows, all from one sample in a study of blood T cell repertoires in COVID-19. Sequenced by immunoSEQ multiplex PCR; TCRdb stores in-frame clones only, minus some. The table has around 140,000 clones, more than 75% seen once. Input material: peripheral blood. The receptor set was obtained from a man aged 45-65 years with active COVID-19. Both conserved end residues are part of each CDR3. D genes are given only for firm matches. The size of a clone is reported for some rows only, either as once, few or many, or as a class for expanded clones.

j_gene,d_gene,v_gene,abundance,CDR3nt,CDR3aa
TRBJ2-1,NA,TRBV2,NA,TGTGCCACTAGAGCCTACAATGAGCAGTTCTTC,CATRAYNEQFF
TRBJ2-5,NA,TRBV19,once,TGTGCCAGTAGTATAGCTTCGGGACTTATAGAGACCCAGTACTTC,CASSIASGLIETQYF
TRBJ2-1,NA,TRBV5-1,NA,TGCGCCAGCAGCTTGGGCCGGACCCCTCTAGCCGATGAGCAGTTCTTC,CASSLGRTPLADEQFF
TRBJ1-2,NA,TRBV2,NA,TGTGCCAGCAGGGACATACCTAACTATGGCTACACCTTC,CASRDIPNYGYTF
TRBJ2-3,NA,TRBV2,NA,TGTGCCAGCAGTGCCCGGACAGTTAGCACAGATACGCAGTATTTT,CASSARTVSTDTQYF
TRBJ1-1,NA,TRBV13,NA,TGTGCCAGCAGCCCACAGGACGGTAGTCCTGAAGCTTTCTTT,CASSPQDGSPEAFF
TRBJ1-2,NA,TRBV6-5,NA,TGTGCCAGCACCCCGAACACAGGGTCACATGGCTACACCTTC,CASTPNTGSHGYTF
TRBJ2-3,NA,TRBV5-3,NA,TGTGCCAGAAGCTTGCTACTGGAGTCTCGCACAGATACGCAGTATTTT,CARSLLLESRTDTQYF
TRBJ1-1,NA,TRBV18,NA,TGTGCCAGCCAGAAGGGGGGGACTGAAGCTTTCTTT,CASQKGGTEAFF
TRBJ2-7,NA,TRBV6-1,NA,TGTGCCAGCAGTGAAGAAAGTGCAGGACGGGGGGAGCAGTACTTC,CASSEESAGRGEQYF
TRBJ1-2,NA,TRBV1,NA,TGCACCAGCATTACAAAGGGGTTCGATGCTAACTATGGCTACACCTTC,CTSITKGFDANYGYTF
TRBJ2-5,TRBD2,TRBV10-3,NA,TGTGCCATAAGCGGGACTAGCGGGGGGGCGTGGGAGACCCAGTACTTC,CAISGTSGGAWETQYF
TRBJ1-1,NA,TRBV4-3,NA,TGCGCCAGCAGCCAAGATCGGAGCGGCGTTACTGAAGCTTTCTTT,CASSQDRSGVTEAFF
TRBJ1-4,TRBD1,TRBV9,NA,TGTGCCAGCAGCCCCAGACAGGGCCAGGCAACTAATGAAAAACTGTTTTTT,CASSPRQGQATNEKLFF
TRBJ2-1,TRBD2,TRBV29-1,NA,TGCAGCGTTTCCTTGACTAGCGGGGGGCCGAGGTACAATGAGCAGTTCTTC,CSVSLTSGGPRYNEQFF
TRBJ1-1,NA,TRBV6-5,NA,TGTGCCAGCAGTTACTCTCCAGGGAACCCTGAAGCTTTCTTT,CASSYSPGNPEAFF
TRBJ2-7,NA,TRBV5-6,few,TGTGCCAGCAGCTACTTGGTAGAGCAGTACTTC,CASSYLVEQYF
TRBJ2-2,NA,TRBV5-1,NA,TGCGCCAGCAGATACCGGACAGCTTCCACCGGGGAGCTGTTTTTT,CASRYRTASTGELFF
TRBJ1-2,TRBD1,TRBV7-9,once,TGTGCCAGCAGCTTAGGGGGACAGGGCTATGGCTACACCTTC,CASSLGGQGYGYTF
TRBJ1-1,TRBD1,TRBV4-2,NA,TGTGCCAGCAGCCAAGAGCCTCAGGGGGACACTGAAGCTTTCTTT,CASSQEPQGDTEAFF
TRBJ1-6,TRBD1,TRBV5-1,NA,TGCGCCAGCAGCTTGGAGGGACAGGGGGCGCATTCACCCCTCCACTTT,CASSLEGQGAHSPLHF
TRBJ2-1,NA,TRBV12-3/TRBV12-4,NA,TGTGCCAGCAGGAGACTAGACAATGAGCAGTTCTTC,CASRRLDNEQFF
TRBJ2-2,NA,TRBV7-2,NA,TGTGCCAGCAGCACTCGTAGGGACTACACCGGGGAGCTGTTTTTT,CASSTRRDYTGELFF
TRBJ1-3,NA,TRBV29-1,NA,TGCAGCGTTCTCTCGTACTCTGGAAACACCATATATTTT,CSVLSYSGNTIYF
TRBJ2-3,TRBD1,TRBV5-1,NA,TGCGCCAGCAGCAGGGATACAGGGGACAGGGATACGCAGTATTTT,CASSRDTGDRDTQYF
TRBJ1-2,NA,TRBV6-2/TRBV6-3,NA,TGTGCCAGCAGTTTGGACAGACTCTATGGCTACACCTTC,CASSLDRLYGYTF
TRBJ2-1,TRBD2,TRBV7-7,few,TGTGCCAGCAGTCTGAGCGGGGGCTCCTCTGAGCAGTTCTTC,CASSLSGGSSEQFF
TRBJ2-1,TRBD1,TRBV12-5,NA,TGTGCTAGTGGTTTGGCTAGGGGGCCCTTTGACAATGAGCAGTTCTTC,CASGLARGPFDNEQFF
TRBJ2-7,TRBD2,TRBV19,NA,TGTGCCAGTAGGGGGGACTACCTCTCCTACGAGCAGTACTTC,CASRGDYLSYEQYF
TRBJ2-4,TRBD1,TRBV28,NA,TGTGCCAGCAGTTCCGGGACAGGAGCCAAAAACATTCAGTACTTC,CASSSGTGAKNIQYF
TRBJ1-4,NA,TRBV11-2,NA,TGTGCCAGCACAAAAAGGGCGGGGAATGAAAAACTGTTTTTT,CASTKRAGNEKLFF
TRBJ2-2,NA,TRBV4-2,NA,TGTGCCAGCAGCCAAGCGACTGACGCGAACACCGGGGAGCTGTTTTTT,CASSQATDANTGELFF
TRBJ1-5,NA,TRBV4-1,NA,TGCGCCAGCAGCCAAGTTACAGGAAAAGCACAGCCCCAGCATTTT,CASSQVTGKAQPQHF
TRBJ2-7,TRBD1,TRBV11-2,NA,TGTGCCAGCAGCTCACACCGAGGCGGGACAGGGTCCTACGAGCAGTACTTC,CASSSHRGGTGSYEQYF
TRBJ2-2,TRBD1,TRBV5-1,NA,TGCGCCAGCAGCGTCTCAGGGGGACAAACCGGGGAGCTGTTTTTT,CASSVSGGQTGELFF
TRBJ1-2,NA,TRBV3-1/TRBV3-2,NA,TGTGCCAGCAGCCCACAGGGCTATGATGGCTACACCTTC,CASSPQGYDGYTF
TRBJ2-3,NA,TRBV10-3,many,TGTGCCATCAGTACGGTTTCCGCAGATACGCAGTATTTT,CAISTVSADTQYF
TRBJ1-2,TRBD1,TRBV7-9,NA,TGTGCCAGCAGCTTAGATTGGCAGGGGGCTGGTCTTTATGGCTACACCTTC,CASSLDWQGAGLYGYTF
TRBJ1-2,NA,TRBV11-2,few,TGTGCCAGCAGCTCCATACAGGGTGTGGACTATGGCTACACCTTC,CASSSIQGVDYGYTF
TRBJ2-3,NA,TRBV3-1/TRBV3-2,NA,TGTGCCAGCAGCTCCTTCCCCGCGTTCACGGATACGCAGTATTTT,CASSSFPAFTDTQYF
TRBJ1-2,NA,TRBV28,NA,TGTGCCAGCAAACAGGGACACGGCTACACCTTC,CASKQGHGYTF
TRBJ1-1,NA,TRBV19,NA,TGTGCCAGTAGTATAGCCCCTCGCACTGAAGCTTTCTTT,CASSIAPRTEAFF
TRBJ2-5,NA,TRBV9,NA,TGTGCCAGCAGCGTGGGTGGGCTTCAAGAGACCCAGTACTTC,CASSVGGLQETQYF
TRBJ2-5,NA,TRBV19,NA,TGTGCCAGTAGTAGGGCAGCAAAAGAGACCCAGTACTTC,CASSRAAKETQYF
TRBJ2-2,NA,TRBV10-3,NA,TGTGCCATCAGCGCGGAAGGGGGGACAGTGTACACCGGGGAGCTGTTTTTT,CAISAEGGTVYTGELFF
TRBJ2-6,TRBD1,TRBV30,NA,TGTGCCCGAGCTTGGACAGGGAGTACTGGGGCCAACGTCCTGACTTTC,CARAWTGSTGANVLTF
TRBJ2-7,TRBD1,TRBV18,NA,TGTGCCAGCTCACCCGGACAGGGGACCGTTTACGAGCAGTACTTC,CASSPGQGTVYEQYF
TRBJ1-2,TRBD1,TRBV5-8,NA,TGTGCCAGCAGCCCCGGGACAGGGGGCGCAAGGAACTATGGCTACACCTTC,CASSPGTGGARNYGYTF
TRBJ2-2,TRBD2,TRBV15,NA,TGTGCCTCCAAATTTAGCGGGGGCCCGAACACCGGGGAGCTGTTTTTT,CASKFSGGPNTGELFF
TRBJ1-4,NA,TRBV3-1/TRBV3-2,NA,TGTGCCAGCAGCCCGGCCTGGAGGGGTGAAAAACTGTTTTTT,CASSPAWRGEKLFF
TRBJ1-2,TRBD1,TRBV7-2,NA,TGTGCCAGCAGACCAGGGGGCTCCGACTATGGCTACACCTTC,CASRPGGSDYGYTF
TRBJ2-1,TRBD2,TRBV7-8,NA,TGTGCCAGCATGGAGCGGGAGATTAATGAGCAGTTCTTC,CASMEREINEQFF
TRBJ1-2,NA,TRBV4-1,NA,TGCGCCAGCAGCCGGACAGAGGGTTCCTATGGCTACACCTTC,CASSRTEGSYGYTF